The next 23 T cell receptor beta chains were all read from a single sample in a study of regulatory T cells in long-lasting Graves disease. Time point indicated: newly diagnosed GD, antithyroid drugs for less than 3 months. The authors made the TCR library using RNA they extracted from PBMCs. Arm-PCR of CDR3 regions and iRepertoire HTBI primers were the basis on which TCR beta libraries were built. TCRdb used MiXCR to reprocess the multiplex PCR reads, holding one entry per CDR3 protein. The table includes 400,000 to 500,000 distinct CDR3 sequences, around 14% detected once. The same specimen was also included in a second study, on T cells in Graves' hyperthyroidism and ophthalmopathy.

The specimen comprised peripheral blood mononuclear cells (PBMCs), sampled at new diagnosis, from a patient treated with antithyroid drugs. The receptor source for this set is a woman in her twenties or thirties with Graves disease.

This clonotype showed up many times. The CDR3 DNA reads TGTGCCAGCAGTTTAATCTTGGCTGAAGCTTTCTTT. This translates into CASSLILAEAFF. This chain joins TRBV28 and TRBJ1-1; D call uncertain. The V gene lost 2 bases and the J gene lost 6 bases, with 7 bases spanning the gap. The CDR3 has 12 amino acids. The germline gives CDR1 MDHEN, CDR2 SYDVKM.

Concerning this clonotype: A much larger clone lies a single base off, so this may be a read error. The chain links TRBV2 to TRBJ2-1; TRBD2 aligns across 12 bases. Germline V CDR1 and CDR2: SNHLY, FYNNEI. This CDR3 is built from 17 residues. The CDR3 nucleotides are TGTGCCGGCAGTGATGCTAGCGGGAGGGCCAATCGCAATGAGCAGTTCTTC. Amino acids: CAGSDASGRANRNEQFF. Variable domain in full (rest from reference TRBV2 and TRBJ2-1): EPEVTQTPSHQVTQMGQEVILRCVPISNHLYFYWYRQILGQKVEFLVSFYNNEISEKSEIFDDQFSVERPDGSNFTLKIRSTKLEDSAMYFCAGSDASGRANRNEQFFGPGTRLTVL.

This clonotype appeared many times. The V and J genes are TRBV30 and TRBJ1-1; D is ambiguous. The ends were cut back, 0 bases at V and 4 bases at J, with 15 bases in the middle. CDR3 length: 15 amino acids. Per germline, CDR1 GTSNPN and CDR2 SVGIG (reference sequence). The CDR3 region is CAWSVSAGLLTEAFF. CDR3 DNA sequence: TGTGCCTGGAGTGTATCGGCAGGACTACTCACTGAAGCTTTCTTT.

This clonotype has just a few counts. The chain combines TRBV19 with TRBJ2-6, with 8 bases fitting TRBD1. The trim removed 7 bases at V and 2 bases at J, leaving 13 bases unmatched. Germline CDR1 LNHDA, CDR2 SQIVND (reference sequence). This CDR3 region has 18 residues. CDR3 sequence (DNA): TGTGCCAGTAATAGGCAGGGGGCGAGTGTCCCTGGGGCCAACGTCCTGACTTTC. Protein: CASNRQGASVPGANVLTF.

The chain combines TRBV11-3 with TRBJ2-5; D may be TRBD2 (6 bases). The CDR3 is 16 residues long. Trimming removed 3 bases at V and 1 base at J, with 15 bases between. CDR1 is SGHNT and CDR2 is YENEEA in the germline V gene. The CDR3 spells CASSFQPTRSQETQYF. In nucleotides, the CDR3 is TGTGCCAGCAGCTTCCAACCGACTAGATCCCAAGAGACCCAGTACTTC. Full variable domain (outside the CDR3, taken from reference TRBV11-3 and TRBJ2-5): EAGVVQSPRYKIIEKKQPVAFWCNPISGHNTLYWYLQNLGQGPELLIRYENEEAVDDSQLPKDRFSAERLKGVDSTLKIQPAELGDSAVYLCASSFQPTRSQETQYFGPGTRLLVL.

This rearrangement joins TRBV9 to TRBJ2-1; D perhaps matches TRBD1 (5 bases). The ends were cut back, 4 bases at V and 10 bases at J, with 21 bases in the middle. The germline V gene encodes CDR1 SGDLS and CDR2 YYNGEE. The CDR3 consists of 15 residues. The CDR3 nucleotides are TGTGCCAGCAGCCCTCCCGCAGGGTTCCCCAACGAGCAGTTCTTC. It specifies CASSPPAGFPNEQFF.

This clonotype was seen many times. This chain links TRBV30 with TRBJ2-7, with D perhaps TRBD1 or TRBD2 (6 bases each). Trimming removed 0 bases at V and 2 bases at J, with 11 bases between. The CDR3 is 14 residues long. Germline values: CDR1 GTSNPN, CDR2 SVGIG (reference sequence). For the CDR3, the DNA is TGTGCCTGGAGTGTAGCCGGGGGCCCCTACGAGCAGTACTTC. Its translation: CAWSVAGGPYEQYF. Full variable domain (remainder filled in from reference TRBV30 and TRBJ2-7): SQTIHQWPATLVQPVGSPLSLECTVEGTSNPNLYWYRQAAGRGLQLLFYSVGIGQISSEVPQNLSASRPQDRQFILSSKKLLLSDSGFYLCAWSVAGGPYEQYFGPGTRLTVT.

This clonotype was seen at least ten times. The chain recombines TRBV30 with TRBJ1-5, with a weak D call TRBD1 (6 bases). Germline loops: CDR1 GTSNPN, CDR2 SVGIG (reference sequence). V lost 4 bases to trimming and J lost 4 bases, with 14 bases between them. There are 14 residues in the CDR3. CDR3 sequence reads: CAWNSGGQNQPQHF. DNA for the CDR3: TGTGCCTGGAATAGTGGCGGACAGAATCAGCCCCAGCATTTT.

This clonotype was seen repeatedly, ten times or more. The CDR3 nucleotides are TGCGCCAGCAGCCCAGGGCCTAGCGGGGGGTACAATGAGCAGTTCTTC. It translates to CASSPGPSGGYNEQFF. The chain recombines TRBV5-1 with TRBJ2-1; 11 nucleotides align to TRBD2. Unmatched junction bases numbered 7, after V lost 4 bases and J lost 4 bases. Germline V gives CDR1 SGHRS, CDR2 YFSETQ. This CDR3 contains 16 residues.

CDR3 in amino acids: CASSSRDRGQETQYF. In nucleotides, the CDR3 is TGTGCCAGCAGCTCCCGGGACAGGGGCCAAGAGACCCAGTACTTC. The chain is built from TRBV9 and TRBJ2-5, with TRBD1 matching over 10 bases. Germline loops: CDR1 SGDLS, CDR2 YYNGEE. The CDR3 runs 15 residues. The V and J ends lost 4 bases and 1 base, in that order; junction bases with no gene match: 4.

This clonotype has a count of ten or more. The rearrangement joins TRBV7-9 to TRBJ2-3; D call uncertain. The CDR3 totals 14 residues. Looked up from germline, CDR1 is SEHNR and CDR2 is FQNEAQ (reference sequence). Trimming stripped 1 base from V and 2 bases from J, with 7 bases between. The CDR3 DNA sequence: TGTGCCAGCAGCTTAGATCCCCCCACAGATACGCAGTATTTT. Its protein is CASSLDPPTDTQYF.

This clonotype turned up a few times. CDR3 amino acids: CASSAGGYETDTQYF. Here the CDR3 DNA reads TGTGCCAGCAGCGCCGGGGGCTACGAAACAGATACGCAGTATTTT. The V and J genes are TRBV9 and TRBJ2-3; D possibly matches TRBD1 or TRBD2 (6 bases each). Per germline, CDR1 SGDLS and CDR2 YYNGEE. The CDR3 covers 15 residues. The V gene lost 3 bases and the J gene lost 3 bases, with 14 bases spanning the gap.

In this sample, this clonotype turned up many times. The V call is TRBV2, the J call TRBJ1-2; TRBD1 is a possible D gene (6 bases). This CDR3 is built from 14 residues. CDR1 is SNHLY and CDR2 is FYNNEI in the germline V gene. V shed 5 bases and J shed 8 bases, with 18 bases lying between them. CDR3 sequence reads: CASSPDRTGWGYTF. CDR3 coding DNA: TGTGCCAGCAGTCCAGACAGGACTGGGTGGGGCTACACCTTC.

This clonotype came up many times. The chain uses TRBV24-1 and TRBJ2-5; 7 bases fit TRBD1. The CDR3 contains 16 residues. The germline gives CDR1 KGHDR, CDR2 SFDVKD. V lost 4 bases to trimming and J lost 2 bases; unmatched junction nucleotides: 9. The CDR3 spells CATSDPLRDSQETQYF. The CDR3 region has the DNA TGTGCCACCAGTGACCCCCTCCGGGACAGTCAAGAGACCCAGTACTTC.

This clonotype was observed at least ten times. The chain joins TRBV11-2 to TRBJ2-2; no reliable D call. Germline V lookup: CDR1 SGHAT, CDR2 FQNNGV. Trimming took 6 bases from V and 0 from J, leaving 14 bases between them. There are 16 residues in the CDR3. The CDR3 nucleotides are TGTGCCAGCAGTCTTTGGACCATCGCGAACACCGGGGAGCTGTTTTTT. Residues: CASSLWTIANTGELFF.

The V call is TRBV5-6, the J call TRBJ1-2; maybe TRBD1 (5 bases). V was clipped by 0 bases and J by 8 bases, with 17 bases between them. The V gene's germline CDR1 is SGHDT and CDR2 YYEEEE. CDR3 size: 15 residues. The CDR3 is CASSLAGTTPSGYTF. For the CDR3, the DNA is TGTGCCAGCAGCTTGGCCGGGACCACACCGTCGGGCTACACCTTC.

As for this clonotype: This may come from a read error, since a much larger clone is one base off. This chain connects TRBV27 to TRBJ2-2; TRBD2 matches at 7 bases. V trimming: 8 bases; J trimming: 3 bases; junction bases outside the gene matches: 15. The CDR3 has 17 amino acids. CDR1 is MNHEY, CDR2 SMNVEV, per germline (reference sequence). CDR3 nucleotide sequence: TGTGCCAGCGGCCCTACCGCTGCGGGAGTGGACACCGGGGAGCTGTTTTTT. Encoded protein: CASGPTAAGVDTGELFF.

The chain has TRBV19 and TRBJ2-4; 9 bases line up with TRBD1. Germline V CDR1 and CDR2: LNHDA, SQIVND (reference sequence). Losses at the gene ends were 5 bases for V and 6 bases for J; bases not matched to a gene: 14. This CDR3 region has 17 residues. CDR3 region: CASSPRGMGQGRNIQYF. CDR3 DNA sequence: TGTGCCAGTAGTCCAAGGGGGATGGGACAGGGTCGAAACATTCAGTACTTC.

This clonotype came up a few times. The chain joins TRBV20-1 to TRBJ2-6; D remains ambiguous. Per the germline V gene, CDR1 is DFQATT and CDR2 is SNEGSKA (reference sequence). This CDR3 is built from 16 residues. V gave up 5 bases and J gave up 2 bases, with 16 bases separating them. The CDR3 nucleotides read TGCAGTGCTGACGGGCAAGGTCCCACTGGGGCCAACGTCCTGACTTTC. Translating it yields CSADGQGPTGANVLTF.

This clonotype was seen repeatedly, ten times or more. V is TRBV11-3 and J is TRBJ2-2; 11 bases map to TRBD2. CDR1 and CDR2 from the germline V gene are SGHNT and YENEEA. The CDR3 totals 17 residues. V lost 3 bases to trimming and J lost 5 bases; unmatched junction nucleotides: 8. CDR3 in amino acids: CASSFTLAGEKTGELFF. DNA of the CDR3: TGTGCCAGCAGCTTTACACTAGCGGGGGAAAAGACCGGGGAGCTGTTTTTT.

This clonotype was seen at least ten times. The chain couples TRBV24-1 to TRBJ2-1; D remains unclear. The CDR3 covers 13 residues. The germline gives CDR1 KGHDR, CDR2 SFDVKD. Trimming removed 3 bases at V and 3 bases at J, with 5 bases between. In nucleotides, the CDR3 is TGTGCCACCAGTGATCTGAGCTACAATGAGCAGTTCTTC. Its translation: CATSDLSYNEQFF.

There are a few counts of this clonotype. This chain connects TRBV19 to TRBJ1-3; D remains unclear. CDR1 is LNHDA, CDR2 SQIVND, per germline (reference sequence). With 4 bases removed from V and 4 bases from J, the gap between germline ends came to 11 bases. The CDR3 is 14 residues long. CDR3 region: CASSKDDQGNTIYF. CDR3 nucleotides: TGTGCCAGTAGTAAGGACGACCAGGGAAACACCATATATTTT.

At least ten counts were recorded for this clonotype. The chain joins TRBV29-1 to TRBJ2-7, with a weak D call TRBD2 (6 bases). The CDR3 sequence is 13 residues long. V was pared by 1 base and J by 4 bases, with 11 bases between. Germline lookup yields CDR1 SQVTM and CDR2 ANQGSEA. The CDR3 protein is CSVEGRAGYEQYF. CDR3 bases: TGCAGCGTTGAAGGACGGGCGGGGTACGAGCAGTACTTC.